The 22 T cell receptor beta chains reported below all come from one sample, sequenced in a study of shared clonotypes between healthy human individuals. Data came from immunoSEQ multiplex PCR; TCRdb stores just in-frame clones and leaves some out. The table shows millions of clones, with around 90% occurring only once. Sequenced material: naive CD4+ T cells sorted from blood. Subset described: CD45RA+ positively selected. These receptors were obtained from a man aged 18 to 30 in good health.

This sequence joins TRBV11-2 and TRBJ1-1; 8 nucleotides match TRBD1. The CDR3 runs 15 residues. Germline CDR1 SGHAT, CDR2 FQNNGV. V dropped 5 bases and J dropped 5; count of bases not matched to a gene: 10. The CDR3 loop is CASSDEGRGLTEAFF. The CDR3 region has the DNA TGTGCCAGCAGCGACGAGGGCAGGGGGCTGACTGAAGCTTTCTTT.

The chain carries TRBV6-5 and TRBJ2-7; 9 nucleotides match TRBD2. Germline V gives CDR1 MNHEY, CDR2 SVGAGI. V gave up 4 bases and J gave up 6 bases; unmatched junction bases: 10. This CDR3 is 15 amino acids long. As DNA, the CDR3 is TGTGCCAGCAGTTCCCCGCGGGGGGGCATCGTCGAGCAGTACTTC. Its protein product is CASSSPRGGIVEQYF.

CDR3 loop: CASSLVVGVGNEQFF. CDR3 coding DNA: TGCGCCAGCAGCTTGGTTGTAGGGGTAGGCAATGAGCAGTTCTTC. This sequence joins TRBV5-1 and TRBJ2-1; possibly TRBD1 for D (5 bases). Trimming removed 0 bases from V and 6 bases from J, with 13 bases in between. The CDR3 is 15 amino acids. The V gene's germline CDR1 is SGHRS and CDR2 YFSETQ.

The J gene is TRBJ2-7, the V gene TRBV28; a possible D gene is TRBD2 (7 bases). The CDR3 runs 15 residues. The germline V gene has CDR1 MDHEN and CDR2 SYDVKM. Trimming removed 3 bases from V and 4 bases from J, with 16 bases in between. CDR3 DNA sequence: TGTGCCAGCAGTTTGGGGGGGGCGAATATTTACGAGCAGTACTTC. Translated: CASSLGGANIYEQYF. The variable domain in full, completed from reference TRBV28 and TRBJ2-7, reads DVKVTQSSRYLVKRTGEKVFLECVQDMDHENMFWYRQDPGLGLRLIYFSYDVKMKEKGDIPEGYSVSREKKERFSLILESASTNQTSMYLCASSLGGANIYEQYFGPGTRLTVT.

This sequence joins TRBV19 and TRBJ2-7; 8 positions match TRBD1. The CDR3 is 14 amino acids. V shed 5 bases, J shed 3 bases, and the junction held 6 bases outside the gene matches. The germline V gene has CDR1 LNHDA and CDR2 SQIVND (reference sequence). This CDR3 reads CASSFRDRNYEQYF. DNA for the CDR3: TGTGCCAGTAGTTTCCGGGACAGGAACTACGAGCAGTACTTC. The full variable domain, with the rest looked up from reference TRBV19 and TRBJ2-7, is DGGITQSPKYLFRKEGQNVTLSCEQNLNHDAMYWYRQDPGQGLRLIYYSQIVNDFQKGDIAEGYSVSREKKESFPLTVTSAQKNPTAFYLCASSFRDRNYEQYFGPGTRLTVT.

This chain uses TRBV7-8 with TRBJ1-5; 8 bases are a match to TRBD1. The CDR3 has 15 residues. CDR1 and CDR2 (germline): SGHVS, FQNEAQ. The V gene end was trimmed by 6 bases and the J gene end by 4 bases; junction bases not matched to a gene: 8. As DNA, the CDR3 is TGTGCCAGCAGACCCGGGACAGGTCTAAATCAGCCCCAGCATTTT. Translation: CASRPGTGLNQPQHF.

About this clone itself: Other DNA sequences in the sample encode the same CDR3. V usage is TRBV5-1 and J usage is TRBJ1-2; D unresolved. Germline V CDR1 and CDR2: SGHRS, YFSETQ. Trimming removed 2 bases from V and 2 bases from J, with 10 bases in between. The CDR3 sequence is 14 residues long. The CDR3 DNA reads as TGCGCCAGCAGCTTAGACCCAGGAAACTATGGCTACACCTTC. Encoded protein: CASSLDPGNYGYTF.

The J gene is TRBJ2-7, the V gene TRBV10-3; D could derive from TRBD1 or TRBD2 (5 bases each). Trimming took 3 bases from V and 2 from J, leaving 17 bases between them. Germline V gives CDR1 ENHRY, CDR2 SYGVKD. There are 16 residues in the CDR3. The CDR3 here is CAISDGTFQVAYEQYF. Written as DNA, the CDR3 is TGTGCCATCAGTGATGGGACCTTCCAGGTGGCCTACGAGCAGTACTTC.

The CDR3 DNA follows: TGCGCCAGCACTCGAGGATGTGTTTGTGGACCGACCTACGAGCAGTACTTC. Protein sequence: CASTRGCVCGPTYEQYF. The chain recombines TRBV10-1 with TRBJ2-7; unclear D gene. CDR1 is WNHNN and CDR2 is SYGVQD in the germline V gene (reference sequence). V was pared by 7 bases and J by 2 bases, with 24 bases between. This CDR3 is built from 17 residues.

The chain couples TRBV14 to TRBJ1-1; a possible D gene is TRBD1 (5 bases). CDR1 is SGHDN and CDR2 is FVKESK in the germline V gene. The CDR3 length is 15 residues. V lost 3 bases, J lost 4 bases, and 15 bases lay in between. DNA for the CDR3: TGTGCCAGCAGCCATTCCGGGGTGGGGGGCACTGAAGCTTTCTTT. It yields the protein CASSHSGVGGTEAFF.

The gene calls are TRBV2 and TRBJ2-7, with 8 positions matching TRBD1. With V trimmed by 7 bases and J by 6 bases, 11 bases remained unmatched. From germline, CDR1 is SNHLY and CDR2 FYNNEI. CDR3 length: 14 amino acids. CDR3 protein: CASTPPGTGREQYF. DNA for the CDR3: TGTGCCAGCACTCCCCCAGGGACAGGTCGCGAGCAGTACTTC.

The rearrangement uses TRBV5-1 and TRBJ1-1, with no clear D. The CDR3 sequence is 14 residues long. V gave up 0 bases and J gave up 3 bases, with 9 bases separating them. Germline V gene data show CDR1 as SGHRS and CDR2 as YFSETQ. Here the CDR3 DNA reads TGCGCCAGCAGCTTGGGTCCGGGGTACACTGAAGCTTTCTTT. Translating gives CASSLGPGYTEAFF.

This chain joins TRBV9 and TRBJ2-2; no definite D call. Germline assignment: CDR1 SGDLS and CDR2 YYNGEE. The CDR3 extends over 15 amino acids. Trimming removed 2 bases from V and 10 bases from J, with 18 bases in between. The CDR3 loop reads CASSVLRRWVEELFF. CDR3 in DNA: TGTGCCAGCAGCGTCCTCCGTAGGTGGGTTGAGGAGCTGTTTTTT.

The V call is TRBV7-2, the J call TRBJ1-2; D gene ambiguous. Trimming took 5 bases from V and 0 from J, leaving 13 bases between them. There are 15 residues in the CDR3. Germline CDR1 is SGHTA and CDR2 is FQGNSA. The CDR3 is CASSPGRATNYGYTF. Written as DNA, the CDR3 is TGTGCCAGCAGCCCAGGTAGAGCAACTAACTATGGCTACACCTTC. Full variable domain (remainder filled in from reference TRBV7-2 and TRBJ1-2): GAGVSQSPSNKVTEKGKDVELRCDPISGHTALYWYRQSLGQGLEFLIYFQGNSAPDKSGLPSDRFSAERTGGSVSTLTIQRTQQEDSAVYLCASSPGRATNYGYTFGSGTRLTVV.

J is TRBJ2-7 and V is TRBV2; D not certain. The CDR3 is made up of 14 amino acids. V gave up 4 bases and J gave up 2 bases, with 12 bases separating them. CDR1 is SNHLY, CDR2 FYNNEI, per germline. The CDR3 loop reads CASSGQRSAYEQYF. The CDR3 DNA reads TGTGCCAGCAGTGGGCAGCGATCCGCCTACGAGCAGTACTTC.

The CDR3 is CAWSYRGGTDQPQHF. The DNA for the CDR3 is TGTGCCTGGTCGTACAGGGGCGGTACGGATCAGCCCCAGCATTTT. J is TRBJ1-5 and V is TRBV30; 7 bases fit TRBD1. Germline V gene lookup returns CDR1 GTSNPN and CDR2 SVGIG (reference sequence). Trimming cost V 5 bases and J 5 bases; bases outside gene matches: 12. This CDR3 is 15 amino acids long.

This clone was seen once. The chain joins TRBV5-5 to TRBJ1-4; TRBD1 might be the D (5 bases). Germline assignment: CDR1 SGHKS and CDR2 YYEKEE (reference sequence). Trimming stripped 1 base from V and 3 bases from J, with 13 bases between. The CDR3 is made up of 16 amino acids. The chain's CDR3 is CASSLSVGGSNEKLFF. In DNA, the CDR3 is TGTGCCAGCAGCTTGTCGGTGGGGGGATCTAATGAAAAACTGTTTTTT. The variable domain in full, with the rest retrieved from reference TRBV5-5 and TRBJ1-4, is DAGVTQSPTHLIKTRGQQVTLRCSPISGHKSVSWYQQVLGQGPQFIFQYYEKEERGRGNFPDRFSARQFPNYSSELNVNALLLGDSALYLCASSLSVGGSNEKLFFGSGTQLSVL.

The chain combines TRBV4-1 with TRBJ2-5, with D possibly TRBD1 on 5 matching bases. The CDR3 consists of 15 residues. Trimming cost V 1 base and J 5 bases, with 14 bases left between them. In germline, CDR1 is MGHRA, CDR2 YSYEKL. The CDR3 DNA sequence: TGCGCCAGCAGCCAAGGCCAGGGAACTCGGGAGACCCAGTACTTC. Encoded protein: CASSQGQGTRETQYF.

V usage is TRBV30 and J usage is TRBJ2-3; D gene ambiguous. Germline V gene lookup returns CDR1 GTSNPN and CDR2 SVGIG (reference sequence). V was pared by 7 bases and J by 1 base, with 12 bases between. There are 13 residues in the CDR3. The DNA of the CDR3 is TGTGCCTCCAGAGAACGCGGCACAGATACGCAGTATTTT. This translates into CASRERGTDTQYF.

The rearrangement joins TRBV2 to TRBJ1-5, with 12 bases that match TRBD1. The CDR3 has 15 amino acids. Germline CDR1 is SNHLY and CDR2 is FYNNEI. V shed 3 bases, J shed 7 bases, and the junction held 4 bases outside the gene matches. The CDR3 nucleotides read TGTGCCAGCAGTGAGCCGGGACAGGGGGCCCAGCCCCAGCATTTT. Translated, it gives CASSEPGQGAQPQHF.

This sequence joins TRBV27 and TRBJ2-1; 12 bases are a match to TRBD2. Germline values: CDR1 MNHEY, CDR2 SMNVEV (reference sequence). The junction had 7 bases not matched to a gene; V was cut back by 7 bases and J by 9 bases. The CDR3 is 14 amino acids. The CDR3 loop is CASKGLAGGFEQFF. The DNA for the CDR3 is TGTGCCAGCAAGGGGCTAGCGGGGGGGTTTGAGCAGTTCTTC.

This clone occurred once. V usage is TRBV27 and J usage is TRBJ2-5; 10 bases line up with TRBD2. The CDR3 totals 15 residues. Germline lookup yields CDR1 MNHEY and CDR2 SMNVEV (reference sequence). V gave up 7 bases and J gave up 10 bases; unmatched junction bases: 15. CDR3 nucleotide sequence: TGTGCCAGCACCGAAGGGGGCGCCTGGACTAGCGGCCAGTACTTC. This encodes CASTEGGAWTSGQYF.